A selection of T cell receptor beta chains follows, all from one sample in a study of neoadjuvant nivolumab and ipilimumab in lung cancer. Assay used: immunoSEQ multiplex PCR; TCRdb lists only in-frame clones, some missing. The table has about 38,000 clones, approximately 92% seen once. This sample comprised peripheral blood, obtained before neoadjuvant nivolumab, alone or with ipilimumab. The receptors were gathered from an adult with non-small cell lung cancer. The CDR3 runs from the conserved cysteine through the conserved F or W. A D gene is named only where the DNA matches it firmly. The size of a clone is reported for some rows only, either as once, few or many, or as a class for expanded clones.

CDR3nt: TGTGCCAGCAGCTTAACTCTAGCGGGACAATACAATGAGCAGTTCTTC
CDR3aa: CASSLTLAGQYNEQFF
abundance: .
v_gene: TRBV7-3
j_gene: TRBJ2-1
d_gene: TRBD2

CDR3nt: TGTGCCAGCAGCTCGCGTAGCGGAGATGCGGTCGAGCAGTACTTC
CDR3aa: CASSSRSGDAVEQYF
abundance: .
v_gene: TRBV7-2
j_gene: TRBJ2-7
d_gene: .

CDR3nt: TGTGCCAGCAGCTCAATAACTGGGGCCAACGTCCTGACTTTC
CDR3aa: CASSSITGANVLTF
abundance: once
v_gene: TRBV7-3
j_gene: TRBJ2-6
d_gene: .

CDR3nt: TGCGCCAGCAGCCAATCCGACTTC
CDR3aa: CASSQSDF
abundance: .
v_gene: TRBV4-1
j_gene: TRBJ2-7
d_gene: .

CDR3nt: TGCAGCGTTGAAAAAGGACAGGGGATAATTGGCACAGATACGCAGTATTTT
CDR3aa: CSVEKGQGIIGTDTQYF
abundance: .
v_gene: TRBV29-1
j_gene: TRBJ2-3
d_gene: TRBD1

CDR3nt: TGTGCCGCGTCGACTCGGTACAATGAGCAGTTCTTC
CDR3aa: CAASTRYNEQFF
abundance: few
v_gene: TRBV6-5
j_gene: TRBJ2-1
d_gene: .

CDR3nt: TGTGCCTGGAGTATCTCAGCGGTAACTAATGAAAAACTGTTTTTT
CDR3aa: CAWSISAVTNEKLFF
abundance: .
v_gene: TRBV30
j_gene: TRBJ1-4
d_gene: .

CDR3nt: TGTGCCAGCAGAAAGAAAGCGGGAGATGATGAGCAGTTCTTC
CDR3aa: CASRKKAGDDEQFF
abundance: .
v_gene: TRBV5-4
j_gene: TRBJ2-1
d_gene: TRBD2

CDR3nt: TGTGCCAGCAGCCCGAATGGGGATACGCAGTATTTT
CDR3aa: CASSPNGDTQYF
abundance: .
v_gene: TRBV6-5
j_gene: TRBJ2-3
d_gene: .

CDR3nt: TGTGCCAGCAGGGCTAGCGGGGCGGTCTACGAGCAGTACTTC
CDR3aa: CASRASGAVYEQYF
abundance: .
v_gene: TRBV7-9
j_gene: TRBJ2-7
d_gene: TRBD2

CDR3nt: TGTGCCAGCAGTGCCGGGGAGGGCACAGATACGCAGTATTTT
CDR3aa: CASSAGEGTDTQYF
abundance: .
v_gene: TRBV2
j_gene: TRBJ2-3
d_gene: .

CDR3nt: TGTGCCAGCAGCGAGCAGAAGAATAATGAAAAACTGTTTTTT
CDR3aa: CASSEQKNNEKLFF
abundance: .
v_gene: TRBV9
j_gene: TRBJ1-4
d_gene: .

CDR3nt: TGTGCCAGCAGCAGGGCGTACCAAGAGACCCAGTACTTC
CDR3aa: CASSRAYQETQYF
abundance: .
v_gene: TRBV7-3
j_gene: TRBJ2-5
d_gene: .

CDR3nt: TGTGCCAGCAGAATACGGGACAGGGTACGGAAACTGTTTTTT
CDR3aa: CASRIRDRVRKLFF
abundance: .
v_gene: TRBV28
j_gene: TRBJ1-4
d_gene: TRBD1

CDR3nt: TGTGCCAGCAGCTACTCGCCAGGGGACTCCTACGAGCAGTACTTC
CDR3aa: CASSYSPGDSYEQYF
abundance: .
v_gene: TRBV6-5
j_gene: TRBJ2-7
d_gene: .

CDR3nt: TGTGCCAGCAGTGAACTAGGGTTTGGCACTAACTATGGCTACACCTTC
CDR3aa: CASSELGFGTNYGYTF
abundance: .
v_gene: TRBV25-1
j_gene: TRBJ1-2
d_gene: .